The sequence of this T cell receptor beta chain was determined in a study of shared clonotypes between healthy human individuals. Study-wide background: Each donor had three CD4 naive, three CD4 memory, two CD8 naive and one CD8 memory plate.

A remark on this clone: No antigen is known for it.

Broader study findings: Larger estimated richness was generally seen in naive subsets than in memory subsets. A small donor pool kept down the genetic and exposure-history diversity that was represented.

Naive CD8 cells comprised CD45RO-negative, CCR7-positively selected cells, excluding terminally differentiated effector memory CD45RA+ cells. All donors were healthy HIV-negative adults lacking recent acute infections or vaccinations. The CDR3 is 17 residues long. The germline gives CDR1 MDHEN, CDR2 SYDVKM. Trimming at V came to 4 bases and at J to 0 bases, leaving 9 bases not matched to a gene. Produced via immunoSEQ multiplex PCR; TCRdb's table is partial and in-frame only. Here the sample spans approximately 2,200,000 clones, approximately 94% being singletons. Sequenced input: naive CD8+ T cells from PBMCs. This TCR came from a man between 18 and 29 years old in good health. Some clones in this sample may be carry-over from other donors' samples. This chain links TRBV28 with TRBJ1-5; 7 nucleotides align to TRBD1. The CDR3 nucleotides are TGTGCCAGCAGTTCCCAAAGGACAGGCATTAGCAATCAGCCCCAGCATTTT. It yields the protein CASSSQRTGISNQPQHF.